The 12 T cell receptor beta chains below were found in one sample sequenced in a study of blood T cell repertoires in COVID-19. TCRdb's table, derived via immunoSEQ multiplex PCR, lists solely in-frame clones and lacks some. The table records about 260,000 clones, around 90% of them present only once. The sample consisted of PBMCs or T cells enriched from blood (not recorded which). The receptors originated from a woman aged 40-49 years who had been exposed to COVID-19.

The V call is TRBV10-1, the J call TRBJ1-4, with D uncertain. Germline V gives CDR1 WNHNN, CDR2 SYGVQD (reference sequence). The CDR3 is 13 amino acids. Trimming cost V 10 bases and J 4 bases, with 13 bases left between them. CDR3 bases: TGCGCCACGAGTCGTCCCGATAATGAAAAACTGTTTTTT. The encoded protein is CATSRPDNEKLFF.

The V gene is TRBV6-2 or TRBV6-3, the J gene TRBJ2-7; the D gene is possibly TRBD2 (6 bases). This CDR3 contains 15 residues. The V and J ends lost 5 bases and 1 base respectively, with 15 bases between them. Germline V gene lookup returns CDR1 MNHEY and CDR2 SVGEGT. For the CDR3, the DNA is TGTGCCAGCAGTACCTACCCCGGGGGATCCTACGAGCAGTACTTC. Its translation is CASSTYPGGSYEQYF.

The chain combines TRBV14 with TRBJ2-7; 8 bases fit TRBD2. Trimming removed 1 base from V and 1 base from J; junction bases left unmatched: 3. CDR1 and CDR2 (germline): SGHDN, FVKESK. The CDR3 has 15 amino acids. As DNA, the CDR3 is TGTGCCAGCAGCCAAGCTAGCGGGCAATCCTACGAGCAGTACTTC. It specifies CASSQASGQSYEQYF.

This rearrangement joins TRBV19 to TRBJ2-1, with D possibly matching TRBD2 (6 bases). The germline CDR1 and CDR2 sequences are LNHDA and SQIVND (reference sequence). This CDR3 has 15 amino acids. V lost 2 bases and J 1 base, leaving 9 bases between the germline ends. The CDR3 here is CASSIRDSSYNEQFF. CDR3 DNA: TGTGCCAGTAGTATAAGGGACTCATCCTACAATGAGCAGTTCTTC.

The J gene is TRBJ2-5, the V gene TRBV28; weak D call: TRBD2 (7 bases). This CDR3 is 15 amino acids long. Trimming stripped 6 bases from V and 0 bases from J, with 14 bases between. Germline lookup yields CDR1 MDHEN and CDR2 SYDVKM. The chain's CDR3 is CASRGGGANQETQYF. CDR3 bases: TGTGCCAGCAGAGGTGGGGGGGCGAACCAAGAGACCCAGTACTTC.

The rearrangement joins TRBV27 to TRBJ1-2; D is possibly TRBD1 (5 bases). Germline V gene data show CDR1 as MNHEY and CDR2 as SMNVEV (reference sequence). V was shortened by 6 bases and J by 1 base, with 12 bases between the two germline ends. The CDR3 consists of 14 residues. This CDR3 is CASRSPGGNYGYTF. CDR3 sequence (DNA): TGTGCCAGCAGGAGCCCGGGGGGTAACTATGGCTACACCTTC.

The chain joins TRBV30 to TRBJ2-3; tentatively, D is TRBD2 (6 bases). The germline CDR1 and CDR2 sequences are GTSNPN and SVGIG (reference sequence). Trimming removed 2 bases at V and 3 bases at J, with 12 bases between. This CDR3 has 14 residues. The CDR3 nucleotides are TGTGCCTGGAGTCTAGCGAGCGGGACAGATACGCAGTATTTT. Its protein is CAWSLASGTDTQYF.

The chain couples TRBV28 to TRBJ2-1, with 9 bases identical to TRBD1. CDR1 is MDHEN and CDR2 is SYDVKM in the germline V gene. With 10 bases clipped from V and 9 bases from J, the junction kept 13 bases outside the gene matches. The CDR3 totals 14 residues. The CDR3: CATGTGFIRGEQFF. The CDR3 DNA reads TGTGCCACTGGGACAGGGTTTATTCGTGGTGAGCAGTTCTTC.

V is TRBV5-3 and J is TRBJ1-1, with TRBD1 matching 7 bases. TRBV5-3 is treated as an ORF (open reading frame) with a function not yet certain. CDR3 length: 14 residues. V lost 3 bases to trimming and J lost 7 bases; unmatched junction nucleotides: 9. CDR3 bases: TGTGCCAGAAGCTATTGCAGGGGGGAGTTTGAAGCTTTCTTT. This codes for CARSYCRGEFEAFF.

The chain carries TRBV12-3 or TRBV12-4 and TRBJ1-1; 9 bases fit TRBD1. The V and J ends lost 8 bases and 7 bases, in that order; junction bases with no gene match: 8. The CDR3 runs to 13 residues. The CDR3 loop reads CASSATGGIEAFF. The CDR3 bases are TGTGCCAGCTCCGCGACAGGGGGGATTGAAGCTTTCTTT.

The genes are TRBV7-2 and TRBJ1-2; 10 nucleotides line up with TRBD1. Germline assignment: CDR1 SGHTA and CDR2 FQGNSA. The CDR3 runs to 15 residues. The ends lost 4 bases at V and 5 bases at J; junction bases unmatched: 7. In DNA form, the CDR3 reads TGTGCCAGCAGCTCCCGGGACAGGGGAGAATATGGCTACACCTTC. Its translation is CASSSRDRGEYGYTF.

The chain recombines TRBV3-1 (or the pseudogene TRBV3-2) with TRBJ2-2; 14 bases match TRBD2. With V trimmed by 3 bases and J by 6 bases, 6 bases remained unmatched. The CDR3 covers 17 residues. CDR1 is LGHDT and CDR2 is YNNKEL in the germline V gene (reference sequence). The CDR3 DNA sequence: TGTGCCAGCAGCCAGGGGACTAGCGGGGGTAGATCCGGGGAGCTGTTTTTT. This gives the protein CASSQGTSGGRSGELFF.